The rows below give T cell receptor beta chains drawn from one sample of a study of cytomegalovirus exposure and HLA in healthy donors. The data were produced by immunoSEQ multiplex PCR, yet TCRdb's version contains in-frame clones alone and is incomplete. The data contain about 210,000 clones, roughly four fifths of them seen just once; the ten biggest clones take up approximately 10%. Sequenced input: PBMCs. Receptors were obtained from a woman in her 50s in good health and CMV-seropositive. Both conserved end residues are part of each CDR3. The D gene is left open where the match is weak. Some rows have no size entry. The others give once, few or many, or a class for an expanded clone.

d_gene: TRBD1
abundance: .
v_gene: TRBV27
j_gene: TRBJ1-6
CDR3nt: TGTGCCAGCAGTTTGGGGACAGGGGCCTATAATTCACCCCTCCACTTT
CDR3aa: CASSLGTGAYNSPLHF

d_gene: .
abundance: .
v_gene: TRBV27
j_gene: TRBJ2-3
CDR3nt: TGTGCCAGCAGTCCGCCGCGGGGGCTTAGCACAGATACGCAGTATTTT
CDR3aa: CASSPPRGLSTDTQYF

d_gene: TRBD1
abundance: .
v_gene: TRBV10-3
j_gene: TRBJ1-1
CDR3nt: TGTGCCATCAGATCCCAACCGGGACAGGGGTTCAATACGGCTTTCTTT
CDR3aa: CAIRSQPGQGFNTAFF

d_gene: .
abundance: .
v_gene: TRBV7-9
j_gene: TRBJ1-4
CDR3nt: TGTGCCAGCAGCCCCCGCGGGACGGAAAATGAAAAACTGTTTTTT
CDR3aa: CASSPRGTENEKLFF

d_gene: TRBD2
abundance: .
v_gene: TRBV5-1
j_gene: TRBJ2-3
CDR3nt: TGCGCCAGCAGCGGTTCGACTAGCGGAGCTTTCACAGATACGCAGTATTTT
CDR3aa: CASSGSTSGAFTDTQYF

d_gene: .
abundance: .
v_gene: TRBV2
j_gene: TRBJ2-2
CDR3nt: TGTGCCAGCGACAAAGGGGAGAACACCGGGGAGCTGTTTTTT
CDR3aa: CASDKGENTGELFF

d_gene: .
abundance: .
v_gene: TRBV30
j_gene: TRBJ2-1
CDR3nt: TGTGCCTGGAGTGTTTGGAGCGCCTACAATGAGCAGTTCTTC
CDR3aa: CAWSVWSAYNEQFF

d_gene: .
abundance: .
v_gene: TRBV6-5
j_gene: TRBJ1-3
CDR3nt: TGTGCCAGCACTACAGACAGCGCCTCTGGAAACACCATATATTTT
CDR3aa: CASTTDSASGNTIYF

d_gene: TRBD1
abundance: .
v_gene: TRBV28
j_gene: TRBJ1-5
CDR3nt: TGTGCCAGCAGAACGGGACAGGGGGGGAATCAGCCCCAGCATTTT
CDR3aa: CASRTGQGGNQPQHF

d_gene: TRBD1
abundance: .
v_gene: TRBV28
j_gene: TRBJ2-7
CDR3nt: TGTGCCAGCAGGGGACAGGGCACCTACGAGCAGTACTTC
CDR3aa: CASRGQGTYEQYF

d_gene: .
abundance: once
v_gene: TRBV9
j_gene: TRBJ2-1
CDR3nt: TGTGCCAGCAGCGTACCCCGCAGCGGGGACAGGTATGACAATGAGCAGTTCTTC
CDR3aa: CASSVPRSGDRYDNEQFF

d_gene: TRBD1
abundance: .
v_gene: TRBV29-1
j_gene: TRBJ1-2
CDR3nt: TGCAGCGCAGGACAGGTTCCTCGCTATGGCTACACCTTC
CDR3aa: CSAGQVPRYGYTF

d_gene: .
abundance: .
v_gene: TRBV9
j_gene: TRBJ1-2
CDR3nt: TGTGCCAGCAGCGGAGACTCCTACTATGGCTACACCTTC
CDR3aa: CASSGDSYYGYTF

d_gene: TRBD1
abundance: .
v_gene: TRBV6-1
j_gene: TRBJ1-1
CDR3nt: TGTGCCAGCAGTGAGACAGGGGGCTACACTGAAGCTTTCTTT
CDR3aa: CASSETGGYTEAFF

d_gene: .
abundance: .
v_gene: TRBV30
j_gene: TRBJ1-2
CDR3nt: TGTGCCTGGGGAGAGCAGGGATCGATCTATGGCTACACCTTC
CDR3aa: CAWGEQGSIYGYTF

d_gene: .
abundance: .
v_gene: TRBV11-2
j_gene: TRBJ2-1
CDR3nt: TGTGCCAGCAGCCCCCCTAATTTACGACTGTCCTACAATGAGCAGTTCTTC
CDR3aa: CASSPPNLRLSYNEQFF

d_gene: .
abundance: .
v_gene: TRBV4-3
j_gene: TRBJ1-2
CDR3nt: TGCGCCAGCAGCCAAAGCCCACTGGGGCAGGCTAACTATGGCTACACCTTC
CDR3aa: CASSQSPLGQANYGYTF

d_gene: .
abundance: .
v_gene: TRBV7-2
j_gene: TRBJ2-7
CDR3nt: TGTGCCAGCAGCCCGTTGTCCGCGATTTACTACGAGCAGTACTTC
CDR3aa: CASSPLSAIYYEQYF

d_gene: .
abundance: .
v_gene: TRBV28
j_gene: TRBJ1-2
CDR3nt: TGTGCCAGCAGACTGAACAGGGTTACGGGCTACACCTTC
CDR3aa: CASRLNRVTGYTF

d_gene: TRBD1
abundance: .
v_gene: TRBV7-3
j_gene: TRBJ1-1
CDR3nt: TGTGCCAGCAGCTCCGGGACAGGGAACACTGAAGCTTTCTTT
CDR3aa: CASSSGTGNTEAFF

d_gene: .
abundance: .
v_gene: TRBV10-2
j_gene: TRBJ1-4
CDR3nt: TGCGCCAGCAGTGAGTCGAGCGGGTTCTGGTCAGGGAATGAAAAACTGTTTTTT
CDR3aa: CASSESSGFWSGNEKLFF

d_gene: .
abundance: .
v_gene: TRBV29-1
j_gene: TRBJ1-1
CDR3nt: TGCAGCGGCGGGCGGGAAGCTTTCTTT
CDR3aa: CSGGREAFF

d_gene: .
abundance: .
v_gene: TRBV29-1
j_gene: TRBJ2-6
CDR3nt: TGCAGCGTGGGGGAGGCGGTTTTGTCTGGGGCCAACGTCCTGACTTTC
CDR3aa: CSVGEAVLSGANVLTF

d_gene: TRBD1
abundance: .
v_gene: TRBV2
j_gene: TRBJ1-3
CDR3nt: TGTGCCAGCAGCCCCTCCCCGACAGGGTCACTGGTGAACACCATATATTTT
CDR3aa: CASSPSPTGSLVNTIYF

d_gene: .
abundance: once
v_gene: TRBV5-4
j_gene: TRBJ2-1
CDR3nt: TGTGCCAGCAGCCGAACCGGTGATGAGCAGTTCTTC
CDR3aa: CASSRTGDEQFF

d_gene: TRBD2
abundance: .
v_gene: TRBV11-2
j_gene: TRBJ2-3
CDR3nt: TGTGCCAGCAGCTTCCGACTAGCGGGGGGCACAGATACGCAGTATTTT
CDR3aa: CASSFRLAGGTDTQYF

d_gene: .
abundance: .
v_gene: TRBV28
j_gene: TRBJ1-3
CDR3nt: TGTGCCAGCAGTCCCCGGGACATCTCTGGAAACACCATATATTTT
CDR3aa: CASSPRDISGNTIYF

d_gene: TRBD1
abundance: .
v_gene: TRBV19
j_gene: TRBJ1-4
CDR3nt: TGTGCCAGTAGCGAACAGGGGGAGGCTAATGAAAAACTGTTTTTT
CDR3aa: CASSEQGEANEKLFF

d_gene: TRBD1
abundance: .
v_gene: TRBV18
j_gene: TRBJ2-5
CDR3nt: TGTGCCAGCTCACCGGACAGGATACTTAAAGAGACCCAGTACTTC
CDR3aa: CASSPDRILKETQYF

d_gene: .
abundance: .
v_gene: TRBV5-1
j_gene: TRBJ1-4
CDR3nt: TGCGCCAGCAGTCAGGGAGGTGAAAAACTGTTTTTT
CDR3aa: CASSQGGEKLFF

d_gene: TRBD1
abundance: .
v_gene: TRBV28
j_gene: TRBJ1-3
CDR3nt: TGTGCCAGCACCACAACAGGGGAGGGAAACACCATATATTTT
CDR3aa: CASTTTGEGNTIYF

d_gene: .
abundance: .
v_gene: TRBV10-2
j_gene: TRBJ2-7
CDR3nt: TGCGCCAGCCCGGAGATCCATTCTACAGGGCAGTACTTC
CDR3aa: CASPEIHSTGQYF

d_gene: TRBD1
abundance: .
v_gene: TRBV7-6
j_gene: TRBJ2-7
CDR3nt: TGTGCCAGCAGCTCCTACGGACAGGGGAGCTCCTACGAGCAGTACTTC
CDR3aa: CASSSYGQGSSYEQYF

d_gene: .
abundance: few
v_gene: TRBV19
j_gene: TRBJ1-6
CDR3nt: TGTGCCAGTAGTACCCAAAACGGGGGGAAAGGCTTGGGCCATAATTCACCCCTCCACTTT
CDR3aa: CASSTQNGGKGLGHNSPLHF

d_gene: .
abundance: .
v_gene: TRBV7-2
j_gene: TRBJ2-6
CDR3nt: TGTGCCAGCAGCTTCTCGAGCTCTGGGGCCAACGTCCTGACTTTC
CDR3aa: CASSFSSSGANVLTF

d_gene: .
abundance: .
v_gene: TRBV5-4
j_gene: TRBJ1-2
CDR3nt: TGTGCCAGCAGCTTGGCAGGTTATGGAGGCTACACCTTC
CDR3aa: CASSLAGYGGYTF

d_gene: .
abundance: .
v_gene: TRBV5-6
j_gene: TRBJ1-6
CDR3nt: TGTGCCAGCAGCTTGGTTGACAGACCTAATTCACCCCTCCACTTT
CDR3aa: CASSLVDRPNSPLHF

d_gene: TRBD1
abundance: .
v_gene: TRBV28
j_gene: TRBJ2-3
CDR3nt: TGTGCCAGCAGTCCTCGGACAGGGACAGATACGCAGTATTTT
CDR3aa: CASSPRTGTDTQYF

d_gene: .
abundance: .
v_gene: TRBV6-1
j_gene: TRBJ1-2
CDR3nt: TGTGCCAGCAGTGACGGCCGGGGGGGCTATGGCTACACCTTC
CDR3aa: CASSDGRGGYGYTF

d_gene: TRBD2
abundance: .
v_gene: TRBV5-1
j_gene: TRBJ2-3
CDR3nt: TGCGCCAGCAGCTTGGGAACGGGGGGGGACATAGATACGCAGTATTTT
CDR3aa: CASSLGTGGDIDTQYF

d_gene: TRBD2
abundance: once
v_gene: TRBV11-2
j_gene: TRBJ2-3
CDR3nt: TGTGCCAGCAGCTTACTAGCGGGGGCCGCTAGCACAGATACGCAGTATTTT
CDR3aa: CASSLLAGAASTDTQYF

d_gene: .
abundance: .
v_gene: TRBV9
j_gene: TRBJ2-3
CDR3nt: TGTGCCAGCAGCCCCAGACCCAACGGGGGCACAGATACGCAGTATTTT
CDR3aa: CASSPRPNGGTDTQYF

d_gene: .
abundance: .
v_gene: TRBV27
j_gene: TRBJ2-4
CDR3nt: TGTGCCACCCGGCAGGCAGCCAAAAACATTCAGTACTTC
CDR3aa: CATRQAAKNIQYF

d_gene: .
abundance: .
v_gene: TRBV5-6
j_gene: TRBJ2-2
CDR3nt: TGTGCCAGCAGCTTGGGCCGGGGAGGGAACACCGGGGAGCTGTTTTTT
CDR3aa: CASSLGRGGNTGELFF

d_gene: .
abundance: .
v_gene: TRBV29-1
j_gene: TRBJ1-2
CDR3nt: TGCAGCGTTAGCAGGACAGAGTCTAACTATGGCTACACCTTC
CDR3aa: CSVSRTESNYGYTF

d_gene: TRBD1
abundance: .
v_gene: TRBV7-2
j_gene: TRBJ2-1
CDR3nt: TGTGCCAGCAGCTTAGCGGTGGGACAGGGACTTTACGAGCAGTTCTTC
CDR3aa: CASSLAVGQGLYEQFF

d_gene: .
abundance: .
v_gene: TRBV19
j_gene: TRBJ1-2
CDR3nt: TGTGCCAGTAGTAGAGAAGACCGAGGTGGCTACACCTTC
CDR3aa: CASSREDRGGYTF

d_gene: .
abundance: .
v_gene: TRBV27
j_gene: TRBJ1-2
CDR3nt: TGTGCCAGCCGCGGTACGGCGGGTGACTATGGCTACACCTTC
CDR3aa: CASRGTAGDYGYTF

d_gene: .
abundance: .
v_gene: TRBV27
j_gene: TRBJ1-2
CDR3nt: TGTGCCAGCAGTTCCCGAACACAGGCAGTGGGGTATGGCTACACCTTC
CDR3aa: CASSSRTQAVGYGYTF

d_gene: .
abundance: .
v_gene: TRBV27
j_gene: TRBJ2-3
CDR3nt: TGTGCCAGCAGTTTCGGGGTCACAGATACGCAGTATTTT
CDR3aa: CASSFGVTDTQYF

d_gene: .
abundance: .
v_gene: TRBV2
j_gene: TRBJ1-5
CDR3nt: TGTGCCAGCAGTGGCCAGATGAGGAATCAGCCCCAGCATTTT
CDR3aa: CASSGQMRNQPQHF

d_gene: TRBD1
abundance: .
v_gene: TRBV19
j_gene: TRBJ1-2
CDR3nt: TGTGCCAGTACCTTGAACAGGGGTGGCTATGGCTACACCTTC
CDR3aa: CASTLNRGGYGYTF